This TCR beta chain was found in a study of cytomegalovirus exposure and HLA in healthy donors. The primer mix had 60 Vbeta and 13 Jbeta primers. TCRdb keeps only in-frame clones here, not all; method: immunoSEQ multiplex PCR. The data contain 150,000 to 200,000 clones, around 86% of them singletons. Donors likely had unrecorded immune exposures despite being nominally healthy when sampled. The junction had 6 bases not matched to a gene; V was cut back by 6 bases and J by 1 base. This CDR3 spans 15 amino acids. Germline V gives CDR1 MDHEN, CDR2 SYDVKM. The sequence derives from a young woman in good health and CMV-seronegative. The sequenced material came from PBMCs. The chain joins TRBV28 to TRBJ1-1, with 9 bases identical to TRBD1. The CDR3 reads CASRTQGAGNTEAFF. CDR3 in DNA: TGTGCCAGCAGGACACAGGGGGCGGGGAACACTGAAGCTTTCTTT.